The 29 T cell receptor beta chains below all came from one sample that was sequenced in a study of T cells after yellow fever vaccination. MiXCR, applied by TCRdb to the 5' RACE reads, yields one record per CDR3 protein. The table has about 370,000 distinct CDR3 sequences, approximately 10% seen once. The sample here was PBMCs, taken on the day of the first yellow fever vaccination. The source is a man aged 18 to 30 who received the YFV17D yellow fever vaccine.

The CDR3 DNA sequence: TGTGCCAGCAGCCTCAGGGCGGGGCGGGGGAATGAGCAGTTCTTC. Translation gives CASSLRAGRGNEQFF. This sequence joins TRBV7-2 and TRBJ2-1; 7 nucleotides line up with TRBD2. The V and J ends lost 5 bases and 7 bases, in that order; junction bases with no gene match: 11. Looked up from germline, CDR1 is SGHTA and CDR2 is FQGNSA. The CDR3 loop spans 15 amino acids.

This clonotype showed up just a few times. The chain is built from TRBV29-1 and TRBJ2-1, with D tentatively TRBD1 (5 bases). CDR1 is SQVTM and CDR2 is ANQGSEA in the germline V gene. V shed 5 bases and J shed 15 bases, with 17 bases lying between them. This CDR3 is 11 amino acids long. CDR3 residues: CSVKQGPSPFF. The CDR3 region has the DNA TGCAGCGTTAAGCAGGGCCCCTCCCCGTTCTTC.

This clonotype was seen at least ten times. The chain recombines TRBV5-1 with TRBJ2-3, with 12 nucleotides matching TRBD2. Trimming cost V 1 base and J 3 bases; bases outside gene matches: 6. This CDR3 spans 17 amino acids. CDR1 and CDR2 from the germline V gene are SGHRS and YFSETQ. This CDR3 is CASSLRASGGATDTQYF. DNA for the CDR3: TGCGCCAGCAGCTTGAGGGCTAGCGGGGGGGCGACAGATACGCAGTATTTT.

The table lists this clonotype with a few counts. The chain has TRBV12-3 or TRBV12-4 and TRBJ2-5, with 11 nucleotides matching TRBD2. V shed 6 bases, J shed 5 bases, and the junction held 5 bases outside the gene matches. This CDR3 contains 14 residues. As DNA, the CDR3 is TGTGCCAGCAGAAATAGCGGGGGGGCGGAGACCCAGTACTTC. Its translation: CASRNSGGAETQYF.

As for this clonotype: One end of the junction is discordant with germline, which a read error may explain. The chain has TRBV5-1 and TRBJ2-3; 7 bases align to TRBD2. CDR1 is SGHRS and CDR2 is YFSETQ in the germline V gene. The CDR3 has 14 residues. CDR3 sequence reads: CTSSRLAPADTQYF. In DNA form, the CDR3 reads TGCACCAGCAGTCGACTAGCCCCCGCAGATACGCAGTATTTT.

The chain is built from TRBV4-1 and TRBJ1-5; D is undetermined. The CDR3 covers 14 residues. CDR1 is MGHRA, CDR2 YSYEKL, per germline. The germline V and J ends were trimmed by 0 bases and 5 bases, with 8 bases remaining between them. The CDR3 DNA follows: TGCGCCAGCAGCCAAGAATCGGCCGATCAGCCCCAGCATTTT. Its protein product is CASSQESADQPQHF.

This clonotype was found a few times. The rearrangement links TRBV29-1 to TRBJ2-3; 7 bases match TRBD2. Germline lookup yields CDR1 SQVTM and CDR2 ANQGSEA. The V and J ends lost 4 bases and 0 bases, in that order; junction bases with no gene match: 7. CDR3 length: 15 residues. Here the CDR3 DNA reads TGCAGCGTTGCCCTAGCGGTAACTAGCACAGATACGCAGTATTTT. The encoded protein is CSVALAVTSTDTQYF.

This clonotype has a handful of counts. This CDR3 reads CASSLVPLITDGNTEAFF. CDR3 coding DNA: TGTGCCAGCAGCTTAGTGCCTCTAATAACTGACGGGAACACTGAAGCTTTCTTT. The chain combines TRBV7-8 with TRBJ1-1; D is unclear. Germline V gene lookup returns CDR1 SGHVS and CDR2 FQNEAQ. This CDR3 has 18 residues. V was pared by 1 base and J by 1 base, with 19 bases between.

This clonotype was found many times. Germline is not matched at one junction end, which may reflect a read error. The chain is built from TRBV10-3 and TRBJ2-3; D assignment may be TRBD1 or TRBD2 (6 bases each). This CDR3 is 14 amino acids long. Germline V gives CDR1 ENHRY, CDR2 SYGVKD. CDR3 bases: TGTGCCACCAGTCAAGGGGGGCCCACAGATACGCAGTATTTT. Residues: CATSQGGPTDTQYF.

This clonotype was observed a few times. The rearrangement links TRBV6-2 or TRBV6-3 to TRBJ2-5; 7 bases map to TRBD2. Germline V gives CDR1 MNHEY, CDR2 SVGEGT. The CDR3 extends over 15 amino acids. With V trimmed by 7 bases and J by 5 bases, 13 bases remained unmatched. This CDR3 reads CASTSRKKRDETQYF. CDR3 nucleotides: TGTGCCAGCACCAGTCGAAAGAAGCGGGATGAGACCCAGTACTTC.

The J gene is TRBJ2-5, the V gene TRBV7-2, with unresolved D. In germline, CDR1 is SGHTA, CDR2 FQGNSA. Between the trimmed V and J ends, which lost 5 bases and 7 bases, there was a span of 8 bases. The CDR3 is made up of 11 amino acids. In DNA, the CDR3 is TGTGCCAGCAGCCTAGGTTGGACCCAGTACTTC. It yields the protein CASSLGWTQYF.

The chain carries TRBV20-1 and TRBJ2-7, with D perhaps matching TRBD1 or TRBD2 (6 bases each). Trimming left V 1 base short and J 2 bases short, with 9 bases between. Looked up from germline, CDR1 is DFQATT and CDR2 is SNEGSKA (reference sequence). The CDR3 is 13 residues long. The CDR3 DNA reads TGCAGTGCTAGAGTGGAGGGGGCCTACGAGCAGTACGTC. Translation gives CSARVEGAYEQYV.

This clonotype was found a few times. For the CDR3, the DNA is TGTGCCATCAGTCGGACAGGGGAGGGGAACACTGAAGCTTTCTTT. Its protein is CAISRTGEGNTEAFF. The chain uses TRBV10-3 and TRBJ1-1; 9 bases fit TRBD1. The junction had 5 bases not matched to a gene; V was cut back by 5 bases and J by 1 base. The CDR3 extends over 15 amino acids. The germline CDR1 and CDR2 sequences are ENHRY and SYGVKD.

V and J are TRBV7-2 and TRBJ2-7; TRBD2 aligns across 12 bases. CDR1 and CDR2 from the germline V gene are SGHTA and FQGNSA. The CDR3 has 15 amino acids. Trimming took 4 bases from V and 6 from J; bases not matched to a gene: 7. This chain's CDR3 is CASSSQLAGGSEQYF. The CDR3 bases are TGTGCCAGCAGCTCGCAACTAGCGGGGGGTTCCGAGCAGTACTTC.

The chain combines TRBV7-3 with TRBJ2-1; D uncertain. The CDR3 is 14 amino acids. V dropped 5 bases and J dropped 7 bases, with 15 bases sitting between them. Germline CDR1 reads SGHTA; CDR2 reads FQGTGA. CDR3 protein: CASSAWGGPNEQFF. The CDR3 DNA sequence: TGTGCCAGCAGCGCATGGGGTGGACCTAATGAGCAGTTCTTC.

This clonotype showed up many times. This chain connects TRBV5-1 to TRBJ2-2; D might be TRBD1 (6 bases). In germline, CDR1 is SGHRS, CDR2 YFSETQ. The length of the CDR3 is 14 residues. V lost 3 bases and J lost 7, with 13 bases in between. The CDR3 reads CASSSGGGGGELFF. In nucleotides, the CDR3 is TGCGCCAGCAGCTCCGGTGGGGGCGGCGGGGAGCTGTTTTTT.

This clonotype was counted ten times or more. CDR3 loop: CASTNPERGTDTQYF. DNA for the CDR3: TGTGCCAGCACTAACCCGGAGCGGGGCACAGATACGCAGTATTTT. The chain uses TRBV12-3 or TRBV12-4 and TRBJ2-3; maybe TRBD2 (6 bases). Trimming shortened V by 7 bases and J by 1 base, and 15 bases separated the two germline ends. This CDR3 spans 15 amino acids.

This clonotype has a handful of counts. The chain is built from TRBV27 and TRBJ1-4; D is possibly TRBD1 (5 bases). V lost 2 bases to trimming and J lost 3 bases, with 22 bases between them. The CDR3 has 19 residues. Germline CDR1 and CDR2: MNHEY and SMNVEV (reference sequence). In DNA, the CDR3 is TGTGCCAGCAGTTTAAACAGGCCTACAATGGGGATTTCTAATGAAAAACTGTTTTTT. Its protein product is CASSLNRPTMGISNEKLFF. Drawing the rest from reference TRBV27 and TRBJ1-4, the complete variable domain is EAQVTQNPRYLITVTGKKLTVTCSQNMNHEYMSWYRQDPGLGLRQIYYSMNVEVTDKGDVPEGYKVSRKEKRNFPLILESPSPNQTSLYFCASSLNRPTMGISNEKLFFGSGTQLSVL.

This clonotype was observed a few times. The chain joins TRBV7-2 to TRBJ2-5; 8 positions agree with TRBD2. There are 17 residues in the CDR3. The V segment lost 5 bases and the J segment 2 bases; nucleotides outside the gene matches: 13. Germline V CDR1 and CDR2: SGHTA, FQGNSA. The CDR3 DNA reads TGTGCCAGCAGCCGATTTGGGCGGGGGGTACTTCAAGAGACCCAGTACTTC. Its translation is CASSRFGRGVLQETQYF.

V gene TRBV4-1 combines with J gene TRBJ2-7; D is unclear. Germline-derived CDR1 and CDR2 are MGHRA and YSYEKL. Between the trimmed V and J ends, which lost 0 bases and 2 bases, there was a span of 11 bases. The CDR3 is 15 amino acids. The CDR3 region has the DNA TGCGCCAGCAGCCAAGAGAGGAGACGGGCCTACGAGCAGTACTTC. Translation gives CASSQERRRAYEQYF.

This clonotype was seen ten or more times. In DNA, the CDR3 is TGTGCCAGCAGTTTCGGCGGGGCACTCTCCTACGAGCAGTACTTC. Translation: CASSFGGALSYEQYF. The rearrangement joins TRBV12-3 or TRBV12-4 to TRBJ2-7, with a tentative D call TRBD2 (6 bases). Trimming removed 3 bases from V and 0 bases from J, with 12 bases in between. The CDR3 length is 15 residues.

The V call is TRBV29-1, the J call TRBJ1-2; D is undetermined. The length of the CDR3 is 12 residues. Germline values: CDR1 SQVTM, CDR2 ANQGSEA. Trimming took 8 bases from V and 2 from J, leaving 12 bases between them. The chain's CDR3 is CSFSELNYGYTF. CDR3 nucleotides: TGCAGCTTCTCCGAGTTGAACTATGGCTACACCTTC.

This clonotype was counted between two and nine times. This sequence joins TRBV5-1 and TRBJ1-1, with TRBD1 as a possible D gene (6 bases). The V gene lost 0 bases and the J gene lost 1 base, with 19 bases spanning the gap. The germline CDR1 and CDR2 sequences are SGHRS and YFSETQ. This CDR3 spans 18 amino acids. CDR3 bases: TGCGCCAGCAGCTTGGCATCCTTGGACAGATGGAGGAACACTGAAGCTTTCTTT. Protein product: CASSLASLDRWRNTEAFF.

This clonotype appeared many times. J is TRBJ2-3 and V is TRBV7-6; D gene ambiguous. The germline CDR1 and CDR2 sequences are SGHVS and FNYEAQ. The CDR3 spans 14 residues. V lost 1 base and J 5 bases, leaving 10 bases between the germline ends. The CDR3 loop reads CASSLGASQDTQYF. The CDR3, as DNA: TGTGCCAGCAGCTTAGGGGCTAGTCAAGATACGCAGTATTTT.

This clonotype was recorded a few times. V is TRBV9 and J is TRBJ2-7, with 8 positions matching TRBD2. This CDR3 has 17 residues. Unmatched junction bases numbered 12, after V lost 4 bases and J lost 0 bases. Germline CDR1 reads SGDLS; CDR2 reads YYNGEE. The chain's CDR3 is CASSPREAGAFSYEQYF. DNA for the CDR3: TGTGCCAGCAGCCCTCGTGAAGCGGGGGCCTTCTCCTACGAGCAGTACTTC.

This clonotype was found a few times. The chain couples TRBV18 to TRBJ1-5; 9 bases line up with TRBD1. The CDR3 length is 14 residues. Trimming removed 4 bases from V and 6 bases from J; junction bases left unmatched: 4. The germline gives CDR1 KGHSH, CDR2 LQKENI. The CDR3 sequence: CASSLTGGSQPQHF. The CDR3, as DNA: TGTGCCAGCTCACTAACAGGGGGCAGTCAGCCCCAGCATTTT.

A few counts support this clonotype. A much larger clonotype is one base distant, so this may be a read error. This chain connects TRBV2 to TRBJ2-3; possible D gene TRBD2, 5 bases. The ends were cut back, 5 bases at V and 2 bases at J, with 8 bases in the middle. In germline, CDR1 is SNHLY, CDR2 FYNNEI. This CDR3 is built from 13 residues. Here the CDR3 reads CASSFGVTDTQYF. The CDR3 DNA reads TGTGCCAGCAGTTTCGGGGTCACAGATACGCAGTATTTT.

The gene calls are TRBV6-2 or TRBV6-3 and TRBJ1-5; the D is unclear. The germline CDR1 and CDR2 sequences are MNHEY and SVGEGT. The CDR3 has 15 residues. Trimming removed 2 bases from V and 2 bases from J, with 10 bases in between. The CDR3 DNA follows: TGTGCCAGCAGTTACCGGGTAATTGGCAATCAGCCCCAGCATTTT. It specifies CASSYRVIGNQPQHF.

This clonotype has more than one count but fewer than ten. This chain joins TRBV21-1 and TRBJ2-7; the D call in the table, TRBD1, was not verified against the DNA. TRBV21-1 is marked as a pseudogene. The CDR3 has 14 amino acids. This CDR3 is CASSKARQGDEQYV. For the CDR3, the DNA is TGTGCCAGCAGCAAAGCGCGACAGGGCGACGAGCAGTACGTC.